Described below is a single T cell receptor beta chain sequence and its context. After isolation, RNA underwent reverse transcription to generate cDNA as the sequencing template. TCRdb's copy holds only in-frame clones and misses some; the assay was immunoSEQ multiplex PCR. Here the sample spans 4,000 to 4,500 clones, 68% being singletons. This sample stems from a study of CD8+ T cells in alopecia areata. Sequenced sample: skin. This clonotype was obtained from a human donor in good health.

In nucleotides, the CDR3 is TGTGCCAGCAGCTTAGCGCGGATAGCGGGAGAAGGGGAGCTGTTTTTT. Translating gives CASSLARIAGEGELFF. This rearrangement joins TRBV7-9 to TRBJ2-2; 9 bases are shared with TRBD2. The CDR3 spans 16 residues. CDR1 is SEHNR, CDR2 FQNEAQ, per germline (reference sequence). V lost 0 bases to trimming and J lost 8 bases; unmatched junction nucleotides: 7. The full variable domain, in which reference TRBV7-9 and TRBJ2-2 provide the parts outside the CDR3, is DTGVSQNPRHKITKRGQNVTFRCDPISEHNRLYWYRQTLGQGPEFLTYFQNEAQLEKSRLLSDRFSAERPKGSFSTLEIQRTEQGDSAMYLCASSLARIAGEGELFFGEGSRLTVL.